This T cell receptor (beta chain) came from a study of blood T cell repertoires in COVID-19. Study overall: T cells, B-cell-depleted T cells, or PBMCs provided the cDNA or gDNA that served as material.

Germline-derived CDR1 and CDR2 are SEHNR and FQNEAQ (reference sequence). This CDR3 has 17 amino acids. Unmatched junction bases numbered 13, after V lost 3 bases and J lost 5 bases. Libraries were prepared by immunoSEQ multiplex PCR; TCRdb keeps only in-frame clonotypes and omits some of them. The sample has some 520,000 clones, roughly nine tenths seen once; the top ten hold 0.7% to 1%. This chain connects TRBV7-9 to TRBJ2-1; 7 nucleotides align to TRBD1. The sequenced sample was peripheral blood. This TCR came from a man younger than 35 with COVID-19, enrolled during active disease. The CDR3 DNA sequence: TGTGCCAGCAGCTTGATACCGGGACAGCCAGAACACAATGAGCAGTTCTTC. This sequence encodes CASSLIPGQPEHNEQFF.